The following is a T cell receptor (beta chain) sequence with its context. This entry belongs to a study of blood T cell repertoires in COVID-19. About the study: The samples span acute and convalescent COVID-19 from the United States, Italy and Spain.

TCRdb's table, derived via immunoSEQ multiplex PCR, lists solely in-frame clones and lacks some. In the table there are about 50,000 clones, more than 75% of which are singletons. Germline V CDR1 and CDR2: MGHDK, SYGVNS. The V gene lost 10 bases and the J gene lost 2 bases, with 11 bases spanning the gap. The CDR3 spans 12 residues. The J gene is TRBJ1-2, the V gene TRBV25-1, with a possible D match to TRBD1 (6 bases). The origin of this receptor is a man aged 50-60 years with active or convalescent COVID-19. The source material was peripheral blood. CDR3 amino acids: CAIQDSNYGYTF. The CDR3 DNA follows: TGTGCCATCCAGGACAGCAACTATGGCTACACCTTC.